A selection of T cell receptor beta chains follows, all from one sample in a study of shared clonotypes between healthy human individuals. Repertoires were generated with immunoSEQ multiplex PCR, while TCRdb's copy carries only in-frame clones and drops some. The table has approximately 590,000 clones, 95% to 96% seen once. Source material: naive CD8+ T cells sorted from blood. The origin of the receptors is a woman between 25 and 40 years old in good health. Both conserved end residues are part of each CDR3. A D gene is named only where the DNA matches it firmly. Rows may omit the clone size; those that give it use once, few, many or a size class.

TRBJ2-1	NA	TRBV27	TRBD2	TGTGCCAGCGTCCTTAGCGGGGCTCCGGGTGGTGAGCAGTTCTTC	CASVLSGAPGGEQFF
TRBJ2-4	NA	TRBV10-3	NA	TGTGCCATCAGTAATTCACAGGGAGGGATAGCCAAAAACATTCAGTACTTC	CAISNSQGGIAKNIQYF
TRBJ1-5	few	TRBV30	TRBD1	TGTGCCTGGGGACAGGGGATTAGCAATCAGCCCCAGCATTTT	CAWGQGISNQPQHF
TRBJ2-3	NA	TRBV5-4	NA	TGTGCCAGCAGCTGGGGGGCTGGCGGGACCCTCACAGATACGCAGTATTTT	CASSWGAGGTLTDTQYF
TRBJ2-7	few	TRBV2	TRBD1	TGTGCCAGCAGGGGACAGGGTCCCGAGCAGTACTTC	CASRGQGPEQYF
TRBJ2-2	NA	TRBV15	NA	TGTGCCACCAGCAGGCGGATTAGCGGAACACCAACCGGGGAGCTGTTTTTT	CATSRRISGTPTGELFF
TRBJ2-2	NA	TRBV7-9	NA	TGTGCCAGCAGCTTGGGGGGTCGTCCCGGGGAGCTGTTTTTT	CASSLGGRPGELFF
TRBJ2-1	NA	TRBV9	NA	TGTGCCAGCAGCGTAGTGCGGGATCCATACAATGAGCAGTTCTTC	CASSVVRDPYNEQFF
TRBJ2-1	NA	TRBV27	NA	TGTGCCAGCAGTTTATCCGGGGGAAATGAGCAGTTCTTC	CASSLSGGNEQFF
TRBJ2-7	NA	TRBV5-8	TRBD1	TGTGCCAGCAGCGGACAGGGCTACGAGCAGTACTTC	CASSGQGYEQYF
TRBJ1-1	NA	TRBV11-2	TRBD1	TGTGCCAGCAGCACCCAACAGGGGCCGAACACTGAAGCTTTCTTT	CASSTQQGPNTEAFF
TRBJ2-7	NA	TRBV6-5	TRBD1	TGTGCCAGCAGTTACTCGAGTACAGGGGGGACCTACGAGCAGTACTTC	CASSYSSTGGTYEQYF
TRBJ1-1	NA	TRBV27	NA	TGTGCCAGCAGTTTAATGGGGGGTGGGGACACTGAAGCTTTCTTT	CASSLMGGGDTEAFF
TRBJ2-7	NA	TRBV27	NA	TGTGCCAGCAGTTTTACAGGGCACGAGCAGTACTTC	CASSFTGHEQYF
TRBJ2-7	NA	TRBV9	NA	TGTGCCAGCAGCGTAGATGTCGGAGGCAGCTACGAGCAGTACTTC	CASSVDVGGSYEQYF
TRBJ2-3	NA	TRBV5-1	TRBD1	TGCGCCAGCAGCTGGACAGGCCCAGATACGCAGTATTTT	CASSWTGPDTQYF
TRBJ2-7	NA	TRBV27	NA	TGTGCCAGCAGTCACGGCAGATCCTACGAGCAGTACTTC	CASSHGRSYEQYF
TRBJ2-7	NA	TRBV10-2	NA	TGCGCCAGCAGTGTGGCGACAGCCTACGAGCAGTACTTC	CASSVATAYEQYF
TRBJ1-2	NA	TRBV28	NA	TGTGCCAGCATTAAATTTCGCGGGGCAGTACTGAACTATGGCTACACCTTC	CASIKFRGAVLNYGYTF
TRBJ2-5	NA	TRBV12-5	TRBD1	TGTGCTAGTGGTTTGTCGGGACAGGGGCTTCAAGAGACCCAGTACTTC	CASGLSGQGLQETQYF
TRBJ1-2	once	TRBV7-9	TRBD1	TGTGCCAGCAGCTTTGGCGGGACAGGGGTTAACTATGGCTACACCTTC	CASSFGGTGVNYGYTF
TRBJ1-2	once	TRBV27	NA	TGTGCCAGCAGTTTAGGTTGGGGTGAAACGGGCTACACCTTC	CASSLGWGETGYTF
TRBJ2-3	once	TRBV2	NA	TGTGCCAGCAGTGAAGTACAGGGACTCACAGATACGCAGTATTTT	CASSEVQGLTDTQYF
TRBJ2-7	NA	TRBV27	TRBD1	TGTGCCAGCAGACCCGGGACAGGGTACGAGCAGTACTTC	CASRPGTGYEQYF
TRBJ2-7	NA	TRBV14	NA	TGTGCCAGCAGCCAACGGACGGACTGGAGCTCCTACGAGCAGTACTTC	CASSQRTDWSSYEQYF
TRBJ2-5	NA	TRBV14	NA	TGTGCCAGCAGCCAAGATCGACGGGGGCGTTGGCAAGAGACCCAGTACTTC	CASSQDRRGRWQETQYF
TRBJ2-7	NA	TRBV2	NA	TGTGCCAGCAGGAGACTGGTACCCTACGAGCAGTACTTC	CASRRLVPYEQYF
TRBJ1-1	NA	TRBV11-2	NA	TGTGCCAGCAGCCTCCGATCGGACAGCAGGACTGAAGCTTTCTTT	CASSLRSDSRTEAFF
TRBJ1-1	NA	TRBV27	NA	TGTGCCAGCAGTCACATCGCAGGGGAACGTATGAACACTGAAGCTTTCTTT	CASSHIAGERMNTEAFF
TRBJ2-7	once	TRBV11-2	NA	TGTGCCAGCAGCTTACTTGCTAGTTGGCTCGAGCAGTACTTC	CASSLLASWLEQYF
TRBJ2-3	NA	TRBV19	NA	TGTGCCAGTAGTATAGAACAGGGCCTGCCCCTTGATACGCAGTATTTT	CASSIEQGLPLDTQYF
TRBJ2-7	NA	TRBV4-1	NA	TGCGCCAGCAGCCAAGGACCTCTCCTTGGTGACGAGCAGTACTTC	CASSQGPLLGDEQYF
TRBJ2-3	once	TRBV29-1	TRBD1	TGCAGCGTTGTTGACAGGGGGGACCGGGAGAGAACAGATACGCAGTATTTT	CSVVDRGDRERTDTQYF